These 31 T cell receptor beta chains were sequenced from one sample in a study of identical twins. TCRdb re-analysed the 5' RACE reads in MiXCR, keeping a single row per CDR3 protein. This table has about 340,000 distinct CDR3 sequences, approximately 13% appearing once. The sample also formed part of further work on yellow fever vaccine responses in identical twins.

Sequencing input: CD8+ T cells sorted from blood. These receptors were taken from a woman younger than 35 in good health.

The chain has TRBV7-8 and TRBJ2-3; 7 bases line up with TRBD2. The germline gives CDR1 SGHVS, CDR2 FQNEAQ. Unmatched junction bases numbered 17, after V lost 1 base and J lost 10 bases. This CDR3 has 17 residues. The CDR3 nucleotides read TGTGCCAGCAGCTTAGTTCCTACTAGCGCCGATCTCTTAGCGCAGTATTTT. Encoded protein: CASSLVPTSADLLAQYF.

This clonotype has ten or more counts. CDR3 amino acids: CSVHRGSGNTGELFF. The CDR3 DNA follows: TGCAGCGTTCATCGGGGTAGCGGTAACACCGGGGAGCTGTTTTTT. The chain joins TRBV29-1 to TRBJ2-2; D perhaps matches TRBD2 (6 bases). The length of the CDR3 is 15 residues. The ends were cut back, 5 bases at V and 2 bases at J, with 15 bases in the middle. The germline gives CDR1 SQVTM, CDR2 ANQGSEA.

This clonotype was seen a few times. The chain carries TRBV7-8 and TRBJ1-1; TRBD1 matches 7 bases. Germline CDR1 reads SGHVS; CDR2 reads FQNEAQ. V trimming: 5 bases; J trimming: 4 bases; junction bases outside the gene matches: 4. The CDR3 extends over 13 amino acids. This chain's CDR3 is CASSHRGGTEAFF. The CDR3 DNA is TGTGCCAGCAGCCACAGGGGTGGCACTGAAGCTTTCTTT.

The V and J genes are TRBV7-6 and TRBJ2-7, with 7 bases that match TRBD1. This CDR3 region has 15 residues. With 3 bases clipped from V and 3 bases from J, the junction kept 8 bases outside the gene matches. From germline, CDR1 is SGHVS and CDR2 FNYEAQ. The CDR3 DNA reads TGTGCCAGCAGCTTTGGACAGGCCTCCTACTACGAGCAGTACTTC. This sequence encodes CASSFGQASYYEQYF.

The V and J genes are TRBV12-3 or TRBV12-4 and TRBJ2-3; no clear D gene. V lost 2 bases, J lost 3 bases, and 15 bases lay in between. CDR3 length: 16 residues. The CDR3 reads CASSLISGIGTDTQYF. The CDR3 coding sequence is TGTGCCAGCAGTTTAATAAGTGGGATAGGAACAGATACGCAGTATTTT.

This clonotype occurred a few times. This rearrangement joins TRBV7-9 to TRBJ2-1, with a tentative D call TRBD2 (6 bases). Trimming cost V 0 bases and J 0 bases, with 12 bases left between them. The CDR3 is made up of 17 amino acids. CDR1 and CDR2 from the germline V gene are SEHNR and FQNEAQ (reference sequence). CDR3 in DNA: TGTGCCAGCAGCTTAGCGATTAGCGGTAGCTCCTACAATGAGCAGTTCTTC. Translation gives CASSLAISGSSYNEQFF.

V gene TRBV10-3 combines with J gene TRBJ2-7; D gene ambiguous. V lost 3 bases to trimming and J lost 3 bases, with 3 bases between them. This CDR3 is built from 11 residues. Germline CDR1 is ENHRY and CDR2 is SYGVKD. This chain's CDR3 is CAISDYYEQYF. The CDR3 bases are TGTGCCATCAGTGATTACTACGAGCAGTACTTC.

This rearrangement joins TRBV20-1 to TRBJ2-2, with D unclear. Trimming pared 1 base from V and 7 bases from J, leaving 16 bases between. Germline CDR1 and CDR2: DFQATT and SNEGSKA (reference sequence). The CDR3 consists of 15 residues. The CDR3 spells CSARGGAMARGELFF. The CDR3 nucleotides are TGCAGTGCTAGAGGGGGTGCGATGGCGCGCGGGGAGCTGTTTTTT.

The table lists this clonotype with many counts. This chain connects TRBV7-9 to TRBJ2-3; 9 bases fit TRBD2. Unmatched junction bases numbered 6, after V lost 5 bases and J lost 0 bases. The CDR3 contains 16 residues. Germline CDR1 SEHNR, CDR2 FQNEAQ (reference sequence). CDR3 sequence (DNA): TGTGCCAGCAGCCCGCAGCGGGGGGCTAGCACAGATACGCAGTATTTT. As protein: CASSPQRGASTDTQYF.

This clonotype was seen repeatedly, ten times or more. This sequence joins TRBV5-6 and TRBJ2-5, with D possibly matching TRBD1 (5 bases). V lost 2 bases and J 4 bases, leaving 6 bases between the germline ends. Germline values: CDR1 SGHDT, CDR2 YYEEEE. The CDR3 extends over 12 amino acids. CDR3 sequence reads: CASSLGVETQYF. CDR3 bases: TGTGCCAGCAGCTTAGGGGTAGAGACCCAGTACTTC.

This clonotype showed up just a few times. The gene calls are TRBV10-2 and TRBJ2-7, with 12 bases fitting TRBD2. Per germline, CDR1 WSHSY and CDR2 SAAADI. The ends lost 4 bases at V and 3 bases at J; junction bases unmatched: 7. The CDR3 has 16 residues. In nucleotides, the CDR3 is TGCGCCAGCAGTGGGACTAGCGGGAAAACTTACTACGAGCAGTACTTC. This codes for CASSGTSGKTYYEQYF.

In this sample, this clonotype turned up many times. Here the CDR3 reads CAYLGRGRGPNEQFF. The CDR3 DNA reads as TGTGCCTACCTCGGGCGGGGCAGGGGGCCCAATGAGCAGTTCTTC. This rearrangement joins TRBV2 to TRBJ2-1, with 8 bases lining up with TRBD1. CDR1 is SNHLY, CDR2 FYNNEI, per germline. The CDR3 is 15 residues long. With V trimmed by 11 bases and J by 6 bases, 15 bases remained unmatched.

This clonotype was observed a few times. The rearrangement joins TRBV15 to TRBJ2-1; D may be TRBD1 (7 bases). CDR1 and CDR2 (germline): LNHNV, YYDKDF (reference sequence). The V end lost 1 base, the J end lost 6 bases, and 16 bases lay between the germline ends. The CDR3 is 16 residues long. The CDR3 is CATSRGRQGGLNEQFF. The CDR3 DNA reads as TGTGCCACCAGCAGAGGGAGGCAGGGGGGTCTCAATGAGCAGTTCTTC.

The chain uses TRBV20-1 and TRBJ2-1; D unclear. In germline, CDR1 is DFQATT, CDR2 SNEGSKA (reference sequence). The CDR3 totals 13 residues. V lost 3 bases and J 3 bases, leaving 9 bases between the germline ends. This CDR3 is CSARLQNYNEQFF. CDR3 DNA: TGCAGTGCTAGGCTACAGAACTACAATGAGCAGTTCTTC.

The chain uses TRBV18 and TRBJ2-6; the match to TRBD1 covers 7 bases. Germline V gene sequence: CDR1 KGHSH, CDR2 LQKENI. With 3 bases clipped from V and 0 bases from J, the junction kept 8 bases outside the gene matches. CDR3 length equals 18 residues. The DNA for the CDR3 is TGTGCCAGCTCACCCCGGGACAGCCCCTACTCTGGGGCCAACGTCCTGACTTTC. Its translation: CASSPRDSPYSGANVLTF. The whole variable domain, remainder taken from reference TRBV18 and TRBJ2-6, is NAGVMQNPRHLVRRRGQEARLRCSPMKGHSHVYWYRQLPEEGLKFMVYLQKENIIDESGMPKERFSAEFPKEGPSILRIQQVVRGDSAAYFCASSPRDSPYSGANVLTFGAGSRLTVL.

This clonotype was counted at least ten times. The CDR3 sequence is CASRAAGTSFSIQYF. The CDR3 coding sequence is TGTGCCAGCAGGGCCGCCGGGACTAGCTTTTCGATTCAGTACTTC. The V call is TRBV12-3 or TRBV12-4, the J call TRBJ2-7; TRBD2 matches at 9 bases. The CDR3 contains 15 residues. The V segment lost 6 bases and the J segment 10 bases; nucleotides outside the gene matches: 16.

The J gene is TRBJ2-1, the V gene TRBV3-1; D may be TRBD2 (6 bases). From germline, CDR1 is LGHDT and CDR2 YNNKEL (reference sequence). The CDR3 sequence is 15 residues long. The V end lost 7 bases, the J end lost 4 bases, and 17 bases lay between the germline ends. DNA of the CDR3: TGTGCCAGCACCGCGACGGGAGCGGGTTACAATGAGCAGTTCTTC. This gives the protein CASTATGAGYNEQFF.

J is TRBJ2-1 and V is TRBV7-6; D is possibly TRBD2 (5 bases). Trimming took 0 bases from V and 0 from J, leaving 12 bases between them. Germline CDR1 and CDR2: SGHVS and FNYEAQ. The CDR3 is 17 residues long. The CDR3 spells CASSLATASTSYNEQFF. CDR3 in DNA: TGTGCCAGCAGCTTAGCGACGGCTAGCACCTCCTACAATGAGCAGTTCTTC.

This clonotype has just a few counts. J is TRBJ2-3 and V is TRBV12-3 or TRBV12-4; 9 bases map to TRBD1. This CDR3 has 15 amino acids. With 3 bases clipped from V and 4 bases from J, the junction kept 5 bases outside the gene matches. The CDR3 DNA sequence: TGTGCCAGCAGTTTGTTCAGGACAGGGGCAGATACGCAGTATTTT. Its protein is CASSLFRTGADTQYF.

This clonotype was counted at least ten times. The CDR3 is CASSLWGQETQYF. DNA for the CDR3: TGTGCCAGCAGTTTATGGGGCCAAGAGACCCAGTACTTC. The chain carries TRBV12-3 or TRBV12-4 and TRBJ2-5; D uncertain. Trimming pared 2 bases from V and 1 base from J, leaving 5 bases between. The CDR3 totals 13 residues.

The chain joins TRBV12-3 or TRBV12-4 to TRBJ2-7; D is ambiguous. CDR3 length equals 14 residues. Trimming pared 1 base from V and 11 bases from J, leaving 18 bases between. The CDR3 spells CASSLGLQASEEYF. CDR3 sequence (DNA): TGTGCCAGCAGTTTAGGACTTCAAGCATCAGAGGAGTACTTC.

This clonotype was counted ten times or more. The gene calls are TRBV20-1 and TRBJ2-2; 8 bases line up with TRBD2. Germline-derived CDR1 and CDR2 are DFQATT and SNEGSKA (reference sequence). Trimming at V came to 5 bases and at J to 4 bases, leaving 6 bases not matched to a gene. The CDR3 is made up of 14 amino acids. The CDR3 is CSAAGGGSTGELFF. The CDR3 nucleotides are TGCAGTGCTGCGGGGGGAGGGTCCACCGGGGAGCTGTTTTTT.

The J gene is TRBJ1-1, the V gene TRBV6-5, with D hard to call. Per the germline V gene, CDR1 is MNHEY and CDR2 is SVGAGI. The V end was cut by 0 bases, the J end by 3 bases, with 11 bases between. The CDR3 runs to 15 residues. For the CDR3, the DNA is TGTGCCAGCAGTTACTCGAATAACCCGTACACTGAAGCTTTCTTT. Its translation: CASSYSNNPYTEAFF.

The CDR3 sequence is CSADRGLETQYF. In DNA, the CDR3 is TGCAGTGCTGACAGGGGGCTTGAGACCCAGTACTTC. The chain is built from TRBV20-1 and TRBJ2-5; TRBD1 matches at 10 bases. Germline values: CDR1 DFQATT, CDR2 SNEGSKA (reference sequence). V shed 5 bases and J 5 bases; nucleotides not matched to a gene: 2. This CDR3 is built from 12 residues.

This clonotype was found a few times. CDR3 DNA sequence: TGTGCCAGCAGTTGGGGACGGACAGGGATCTATAATTCACCCCTCCACTTT. The encoded protein is CASSWGRTGIYNSPLHF. J is TRBJ1-6 and V is TRBV27; TRBD1 agrees at 8 bases. The CDR3 sequence is 17 residues long. V lost 4 bases and J lost 3; bases outside the gene matches: 8. Germline V gene lookup returns CDR1 MNHEY and CDR2 SMNVEV (reference sequence).

This clonotype was counted many times. The rearrangement joins TRBV12-3 or TRBV12-4 to TRBJ1-2, with D perhaps TRBD1 (5 bases). The CDR3 spans 15 residues. V shed 6 bases and J shed 0 bases, with 14 bases lying between them. The CDR3 region has the DNA TGTGCCAGCAGGGAGACAGAATCAGCTAACTATGGCTACACCTTC. Encoded protein: CASRETESANYGYTF.

The chain employs TRBV29-1 and TRBJ2-7; 11 bases fit TRBD1. After removal of 6 bases from V and 3 bases from J, the junction contained 4 bases not matched to a gene. CDR3 length: 13 residues. Germline CDR1 SQVTM, CDR2 ANQGSEA. The CDR3 DNA reads as TGCAGCGTGGGACAGGGGGATATCTACGAGCAGTACTTC. This codes for CSVGQGDIYEQYF.

The chain links TRBV27 to TRBJ2-7; D may be TRBD2 (6 bases). The CDR3 totals 14 residues. Trimming removed 5 bases from V and 2 bases from J, with 13 bases in between. Germline V CDR1 and CDR2: MNHEY, SMNVEV (reference sequence). This CDR3 reads CASSPREMAYEQYF. CDR3 nucleotides: TGTGCCAGCAGTCCTCGGGAGATGGCCTACGAGCAGTACTTC.

The V and J genes are TRBV5-5 and TRBJ2-7; TRBD1 aligns across 9 bases. This CDR3 comprises 15 residues. Germline CDR1 SGHKS, CDR2 YYEKEE (reference sequence). The V segment lost 0 bases and the J segment 9 bases; nucleotides outside the gene matches: 10. The CDR3 coding sequence is TGTGCCAGCAGCTTGGAAGGGACAGGGAGTTGGGCGCAGTACTTC. It specifies CASSLEGTGSWAQYF. The variable domain in full, with the rest retrieved from reference TRBV5-5 and TRBJ2-7, is DAGVTQSPTHLIKTRGQQVTLRCSPISGHKSVSWYQQVLGQGPQFIFQYYEKEERGRGNFPDRFSARQFPNYSSELNVNALLLGDSALYLCASSLEGTGSWAQYFGPGTRLTVT.

The J gene is TRBJ2-3, the V gene TRBV7-8; D unresolved. The CDR3 consists of 17 residues. Trimming shortened V by 5 bases and J by 0 bases, and 18 bases separated the two germline ends. Germline assignment: CDR1 SGHVS and CDR2 FQNEAQ. The DNA for the CDR3 is TGTGCCAGCAGCGACACCCCCGAACGAACTAGCACAGATACGCAGTATTTT. Translation: CASSDTPERTSTDTQYF.

The sample holds a few counts of this clonotype. This chain links TRBV28 with TRBJ2-1; D might be TRBD1 or TRBD2, each matching 6 bases. CDR1 and CDR2 (germline): MDHEN, SYDVKM. This CDR3 spans 15 amino acids. The V end lost 3 bases, the J end lost 4 bases, and 13 bases lay between the germline ends. The CDR3 spells CASSFWGAGYNEQFF. For the CDR3, the DNA is TGTGCCAGCAGTTTTTGGGGGGCGGGGTACAATGAGCAGTTCTTC.